A single sample gave rise to the 20 T cell receptor beta chains below, sequenced in a study of blood T cell repertoires in COVID-19. Here immunoSEQ multiplex PCR was the method, and the copy in TCRdb shows in-frame clones only, minus some. The sample includes about 140,000 clones, under 85% of them seen just once. The sequencing input was peripheral blood. These receptors originate from a human donor in a cohort sampled during active COVID-19.

The J gene is TRBJ2-2, the V gene TRBV6-2 or TRBV6-3; no reliable D call. Germline CDR1 MNHEY, CDR2 SVGEGT. The CDR3 contains 14 residues. V lost 2 bases, J lost 3 bases, and 7 bases lay in between. In nucleotides, the CDR3 is TGTGCCAGCAGTTACCCCCCTGACACCGGGGAGCTGTTTTTT. Its protein is CASSYPPDTGELFF.

The V and J genes are TRBV6-5 and TRBJ1-3, with D tentatively TRBD1 (5 bases). Germline CDR1 reads MNHEY; CDR2 reads SVGAGI. The ends were cut back, 6 bases at V and 0 bases at J, with 9 bases in the middle. CDR3 length: 14 residues. Written as DNA, the CDR3 is TGTGCCAGCAGGGGGGGGGACTCTGGAAACACCATATATTTT. Residues: CASRGGDSGNTIYF.

The chain links TRBV6-5 to TRBJ1-6; 8 bases align to TRBD1. V lost 6 bases and J lost 9; bases outside the gene matches: 10. The CDR3 has 15 residues. Germline V gene data show CDR1 as MNHEY and CDR2 as SVGAGI. DNA of the CDR3: TGTGCCAGCAGCCCCAGACAGGGGACCGGTTCACCCCTCCACTTT. This encodes CASSPRQGTGSPLHF.

J is TRBJ2-1 and V is TRBV5-1; 10 bases are shared with TRBD1. The length of the CDR3 is 15 residues. J lost 8 bases, V lost 4 bases, and 9 bases had no gene match. CDR1 is SGHRS, CDR2 YFSETQ, per germline. CDR3 protein: CASSLGQGRLDEQFF. The CDR3 nucleotides read TGCGCCAGCAGCCTGGGACAGGGGCGGCTCGATGAGCAGTTCTTC.

The chain carries TRBV19 and TRBJ1-5; 8 bases agree with TRBD1. Germline loops: CDR1 LNHDA, CDR2 SQIVND (reference sequence). V was clipped by 5 bases and J by 5 bases; unmatched bases: 2. CDR3 length: 13 residues. For the CDR3, the DNA is TGTGCCAGTAGTGAACAGGGGGATCAGCCCCAGCATTTT. This translates into CASSEQGDQPQHF.

The gene calls are TRBV6-5 and TRBJ2-7; the D gene is possibly TRBD1 (7 bases). Germline CDR1 MNHEY, CDR2 SVGAGI. This CDR3 is built from 14 residues. The V gene lost 6 bases and the J gene lost 7 bases, with 19 bases spanning the gap. CDR3 sequence: CASRANRGGREQYF. The CDR3 coding sequence is TGTGCCAGCAGGGCCAACAGGGGAGGACGGGAGCAGTACTTC.

This chain links TRBV14 with TRBJ1-6; D gene unclear. This CDR3 has 16 residues. Trimming took off 2 bases at V and 0 bases at J, with 8 bases between the two ends. CDR1 and CDR2 from the germline V gene are SGHDN and FVKESK. The CDR3 bases are TGTGCCAGCAGCCAACCAGGCGACTCCTATAATTCACCCCTCCACTTT. It codes for CASSQPGDSYNSPLHF.

V is TRBV28 and J is TRBJ1-6; 7 bases map to TRBD1. This CDR3 comprises 16 residues. Germline V gene data show CDR1 as MDHEN and CDR2 as SYDVKM. V was pared by 4 bases and J by 4 bases, with 7 bases of the junction left unmatched. The CDR3 DNA reads as TGTGCCAGCAGTTCTCGGACAGGTTATTATAATTCACCCCTCCACTTT. This translates into CASSSRTGYYNSPLHF.

V and J are TRBV18 and TRBJ2-4, with 8 nucleotides matching TRBD2. Trimming at V came to 0 bases and at J to 1 base, leaving 5 bases not matched to a gene. This CDR3 has 17 amino acids. The germline V gene encodes CDR1 KGHSH and CDR2 LQKENI. The CDR3 DNA is TGTGCCAGCTCACCACCCCGCTCGGGAGGGGCCAAAAACATTCAGTACTTC. It yields the protein CASSPPRSGGAKNIQYF. Combining the CDR3 with reference TRBV18 and TRBJ2-4 gives the whole variable domain NAGVMQNPRHLVRRRGQEARLRCSPMKGHSHVYWYRQLPEEGLKFMVYLQKENIIDESGMPKERFSAEFPKEGPSILRIQQVVRGDSAAYFCASSPPRSGGAKNIQYFGAGTRLSVL.

The V gene is TRBV2, the J gene TRBJ2-1, with D perhaps matching TRBD2 (5 bases). Germline V gene sequence: CDR1 SNHLY, CDR2 FYNNEI. The CDR3 is made up of 18 amino acids. V dropped 2 bases and J dropped 6 bases, with 23 bases sitting between them. The DNA for the CDR3 is TGTGCCAGCAGTGAACGATTCCCGCTAGCATCCCGTCCCAATGAGCAGTTCTTC. This sequence encodes CASSERFPLASRPNEQFF.

The chain carries TRBV5-1 and TRBJ2-3, with D possibly being TRBD2 (5 bases). The CDR3 is 16 amino acids. CDR1 SGHRS and CDR2 YFSETQ come from the germline V gene. Between the trimmed V and J ends, which lost 1 base and 0 bases, there was a span of 12 bases. The CDR3 protein is CASSLNGVPSTDTQYF. CDR3 DNA sequence: TGCGCCAGCAGCTTGAACGGGGTTCCAAGCACAGATACGCAGTATTTT.

The V call is TRBV7-8, the J call TRBJ2-1; 15 bases match TRBD2. J was trimmed by 9 bases and V by 5 bases; bases with no gene match: 14. The CDR3 covers 18 residues. Per the germline V gene, CDR1 is SGHVS and CDR2 is FQNEAQ. CDR3 nucleotides: TGTGCCAGCAGCGGGGAGGGGACTAGCGGGAGGATCACGGGTGAGCAGTTCTTC. Amino acid sequence: CASSGEGTSGRITGEQFF.

The chain has TRBV27 and TRBJ2-7; a possible D gene is TRBD2 (6 bases). Germline V CDR1 and CDR2: MNHEY, SMNVEV (reference sequence). There are 15 residues in the CDR3. Trimming removed 2 bases at V and 2 bases at J, with 13 bases between. CDR3 in DNA: TGTGCCAGCAGTTTAAATAGCGGATTCCCCTACGAGCAGTACTTC. It specifies CASSLNSGFPYEQYF.

This clone was seen more than once but under ten times. The rearrangement joins TRBV4-2 to TRBJ1-5; 11 nucleotides agree with TRBD1. Germline values: CDR1 LGHNA, CDR2 YNFKEQ. This CDR3 has 15 amino acids. Trimming at V came to 1 base and at J to 5 bases, leaving 1 base not matched to a gene. CDR3 DNA: TGTGCCAGCAGCCAAGGGGGACAGGGGGATCAGCCCCAGCATTTT. Residues: CASSQGGQGDQPQHF.

V and J are TRBV10-3 and TRBJ2-7; D is perhaps TRBD2 (7 bases). CDR1 and CDR2 from the germline V gene are ENHRY and SYGVKD. Trimming stripped 0 bases from V and 2 bases from J, with 11 bases between. This CDR3 has 15 amino acids. In nucleotides, the CDR3 is TGTGCCATCAGTGAGTCCCCGGGGGGCGCCTACGAGCAGTACTTC. Translation gives CAISESPGGAYEQYF.

This clone occurred once. V usage is TRBV7-2 and J usage is TRBJ1-2; D perhaps matches TRBD1 (6 bases). The ends were cut back, 3 bases at V and 7 bases at J, with 12 bases in the middle. Germline V CDR1 and CDR2: SGHTA, FQGNSA. CDR3 size: 13 residues. The CDR3 spells CASSFGGAGGYTF. CDR3 bases: TGTGCCAGCAGCTTTGGGGGCGCAGGTGGCTACACCTTC.

The V and J genes are TRBV28 and TRBJ1-2, with 9 bases that match TRBD1. The V segment lost 5 bases and the J segment 4 bases; nucleotides outside the gene matches: 8. CDR1 and CDR2 from the germline V gene are MDHEN and SYDVKM. CDR3 size: 15 residues. The CDR3 DNA sequence: TGTGCCAGCAGTCCAGGGACAGGGCCCCCCTATGGCTACACCTTC. Translation: CASSPGTGPPYGYTF.

The J gene is TRBJ2-3, the V gene TRBV7-3; TRBD2 matches 12 bases. After removal of 3 bases from V and 5 bases from J, the junction contained 3 bases not matched to a gene. Looked up from germline, CDR1 is SGHTA and CDR2 is FQGTGA. The CDR3 has 15 residues. The CDR3: CASSFGLAGIDTQYF. The CDR3 DNA reads TGTGCCAGCAGCTTTGGACTAGCGGGGATAGATACGCAGTATTTT.

This chain links TRBV11-2 with TRBJ2-1; D perhaps matches TRBD2 (6 bases). V lost 1 base and J 2 bases, leaving 9 bases between the germline ends. Germline CDR1 reads SGHAT; CDR2 reads FQNNGV. This CDR3 contains 15 residues. CDR3 loop: CASSLGAGPYNEQFF. In nucleotides, the CDR3 is TGTGCCAGCAGCTTAGGGGCGGGACCCTACAATGAGCAGTTCTTC.

CDR3 DNA: TGCAGCGTTCGGAAGGGTCTGGTAGCGGGAGGGCCAGGGAATGAGCAGTTCTTC. This gives the protein CSVRKGLVAGGPGNEQFF. The rearrangement uses TRBV29-1 and TRBJ2-1; TRBD2 aligns across 11 bases. This CDR3 has 18 residues. Germline V gene lookup returns CDR1 SQVTM and CDR2 ANQGSEA. After removal of 5 bases from V and 7 bases from J, the junction contained 19 bases not matched to a gene.